This TCR beta chain was recorded in a study of cytomegalovirus exposure and HLA in healthy donors. Produced via immunoSEQ multiplex PCR; TCRdb's table is partial and in-frame only. The repertoire consists of 190,000 or so clones, with 80% to 85% occurring once and the leading ten covering approximately 2.9%. In germline, CDR1 is MGHRA, CDR2 YSYEKL. The length of the CDR3 is 14 residues. V lost 3 bases to trimming and J lost 2 bases; unmatched junction nucleotides: 3. The V call is TRBV4-1, the J call TRBJ2-5; 7 bases match TRBD2. The sample consisted of PBMCs. The sequence was collected from a young woman in good health and CMV-seropositive. As DNA, the CDR3 is TGCGCCAGCAGCCAGGGGCGGGGGCAAGAGACCCAGTACTTC. Residues: CASSQGRGQETQYF.